Listed here are 28 T cell receptor beta chains from one sample, sequenced in a study of blood T cell repertoires in COVID-19. Clones were sequenced by immunoSEQ multiplex PCR, and TCRdb holds only the in-frame ones, with some missing. The repertoire holds some 250,000 clones, about 85% seen once, with approximately 2% in the top ten. The source material was peripheral blood. The source of these receptors is a man under 40 who had recovered from COVID-19.

This chain uses TRBV10-3 with TRBJ1-2; D not resolved. The CDR3 length is 12 residues. V was clipped by 2 bases and J by 8 bases, with 9 bases between them. The germline gives CDR1 ENHRY, CDR2 SYGVKD. CDR3 in amino acids: CAISEEGGGYTF. Written as DNA, the CDR3 is TGTGCCATCAGTGAGGAGGGCGGCGGCTACACCTTC.

The chain employs TRBV13 and TRBJ2-4; D perhaps matches TRBD1 (5 bases). This CDR3 has 16 amino acids. V shed 5 bases and J shed 2 bases, with 16 bases lying between them. Germline V gene data show CDR1 as PRHDT and CDR2 as FYEKMQ (reference sequence). The CDR3 protein is CASSARFQGTKNIQYF. CDR3 DNA sequence: TGTGCCAGCAGCGCCCGCTTCCAGGGTACCAAAAACATTCAGTACTTC.

J is TRBJ1-1 and V is TRBV18; 12 positions match TRBD1. Germline assignment: CDR1 KGHSH and CDR2 LQKENI. The CDR3 runs 17 residues. Trimming took 5 bases from V and 2 from J; bases not matched to a gene: 9. The CDR3 loop reads CASSYLGQGAGNTEAFF. DNA of the CDR3: TGTGCCAGCTCATACCTGGGACAGGGGGCAGGTAACACTGAAGCTTTCTTT. The complete variable domain, with remaining parts taken from reference TRBV18 and TRBJ1-1, reads NAGVMQNPRHLVRRRGQEARLRCSPMKGHSHVYWYRQLPEEGLKFMVYLQKENIIDESGMPKERFSAEFPKEGPSILRIQQVVRGDSAAYFCASSYLGQGAGNTEAFFGQGTRLTVV.

This clone has only one observation. Written as DNA, the CDR3 is TGTGCCAGCAGCTTAATGGCCTCGACAGGGAATAACGAGCAGTACGTC. Translating it yields CASSLMASTGNNEQYV. The genes are TRBV7-8 and TRBJ2-7, with 7 positions matching TRBD1. CDR3 length: 16 amino acids. Looked up from germline, CDR1 is SGHVS and CDR2 is FQNEAQ. V lost 2 bases, J lost 5 bases, and 12 bases stayed unmatched.

The gene calls are TRBV7-3 and TRBJ2-3, with 8 bases that match TRBD2. This CDR3 is built from 14 residues. CDR1 and CDR2 (germline): SGHTA, FQGTGA. V trimming: 5 bases; J trimming: 0 bases; junction bases outside the gene matches: 1. The CDR3 loop is CASSRGGSTDTQYF. Written as DNA, the CDR3 is TGTGCCAGCAGCCGCGGGGGGAGCACAGATACGCAGTATTTT.

This clone was seen a handful of times. The rearrangement links TRBV6-4 to TRBJ2-2; D might be TRBD2 (6 bases). CDR1 and CDR2 (germline): MRHNA, SNTAGT. The CDR3 contains 16 residues. The V gene lost 0 bases and the J gene lost 1 base, with 9 bases spanning the gap. DNA of the CDR3: TGTGCCAGCAGTGACTCTCCCGGGGGGAACACCGGGGAGCTGTTTTTT. Protein product: CASSDSPGGNTGELFF.

CDR3 amino acids: CASSYFSDRVNQPQHF. As DNA, the CDR3 is TGTGCCAGCAGTTATTTCTCGGACAGGGTAAATCAGCCCCAGCATTTT. The V call is TRBV6-2 or TRBV6-3, the J call TRBJ1-5; TRBD1 matches 8 bases. Germline-derived CDR1 and CDR2 are MNHEY and SVGEGT. V shed 3 bases, J shed 4 bases, and the junction held 8 bases outside the gene matches. The CDR3 is 16 residues long.

The chain joins TRBV2 to TRBJ2-5; 9 bases fit TRBD2. Per germline, CDR1 SNHLY and CDR2 FYNNEI. The CDR3 spans 14 residues. V lost 6 bases, J lost 4 bases, and 6 bases stayed unmatched. In DNA, the CDR3 is TGTGCCAGCAGGGAAAAGCGGGGGGCAGAGACCCAGTACTTC. Its translation is CASREKRGAETQYF.

The sample holds many counts of this clone. The chain has TRBV6-1 and TRBJ1-5; D is unresolved. Germline lookup yields CDR1 MNHNS and CDR2 SASEGT. The CDR3 has 15 amino acids. V lost 2 bases and J lost 0, with 8 bases in between. The CDR3 reads CASSELRNSNQPQHF. The CDR3 DNA is TGTGCCAGCAGTGAACTGAGAAATAGCAATCAGCCCCAGCATTTT.

This clone appeared a few times. This chain joins TRBV7-3 and TRBJ2-3; D is unclear. V gave up 5 bases and J gave up 4 bases, with 7 bases separating them. Germline-derived CDR1 and CDR2 are SGHTA and FQGTGA. The CDR3 loop spans 12 amino acids. The CDR3 nucleotides read TGTGCCAGCAGCCTTCCCGCAGATACGCAGTATTTT. It encodes CASSLPADTQYF.

This chain uses TRBV5-1 with TRBJ2-3; D possibly corresponds to TRBD1 (6 bases). The CDR3 is 17 residues long. V was trimmed by 4 bases and J by 2 bases, leaving 20 bases between them. CDR1 and CDR2 (germline): SGHRS, YFSETQ. CDR3 in amino acids: CASSPVRDGGNTDTQYF. CDR3 sequence (DNA): TGCGCCAGCAGCCCGGTTAGGGATGGGGGCAACACAGATACGCAGTATTTT. Based on the CDR3 plus reference TRBV5-1 and TRBJ2-3, the full variable domain is KAGVTQTPRYLIKTRGQQVTLSCSPISGHRSVSWYQQTPGQGLQFLFEYFSETQRNKGNFPGRFSGRQFSNSRSEMNVSTLELGDSALYLCASSPVRDGGNTDTQYFGPGTRLTVL.

The CDR3 bases are TGCGCCAGCTCTACGTCAGGGTACGACACCGGGGAGCTGTTTTTT. Its translation: CASSTSGYDTGELFF. V gene TRBV10-1 combines with J gene TRBJ2-2; TRBD1 might be the D (5 bases). V gave up 8 bases and J gave up 3 bases, with 16 bases separating them. Looked up from germline, CDR1 is WNHNN and CDR2 is SYGVQD (reference sequence). The CDR3 spans 15 residues.

The genes are TRBV9 and TRBJ1-1; 7 bases map to TRBD1. Germline trimming cut 3 bases from V and 5 bases from J; bases unmatched to any gene: 13. CDR1 is SGDLS and CDR2 is YYNGEE in the germline V gene. This CDR3 spans 16 amino acids. CDR3 sequence reads: CASSAHHGTARTEAFF. CDR3 sequence (DNA): TGTGCCAGCAGCGCCCACCACGGGACAGCGAGAACTGAAGCTTTCTTT.

The chain couples TRBV6-5 to TRBJ1-2, with 7 bases matching TRBD1. The trim removed 4 bases at V and 7 bases at J, leaving 6 bases unmatched. This CDR3 is built from 13 residues. CDR1 is MNHEY, CDR2 SVGAGI, per germline. The CDR3 loop is CASSLQGWGGYTF. The CDR3 nucleotides read TGTGCCAGCAGTTTACAGGGGTGGGGTGGCTACACCTTC.

The chain carries TRBV3-1 (or the pseudogene TRBV3-2) and TRBJ1-5; maybe TRBD1 (6 bases). From germline, CDR1 is LGHDT and CDR2 YNNKEL (reference sequence). V was trimmed by 0 bases and J by 6 bases, leaving 12 bases between them. The CDR3 has 15 residues. The CDR3, as DNA: TGTGCCAGCAGCCAAGATATAGGCAGGGGTCAGCCCCAGCATTTT. Its protein is CASSQDIGRGQPQHF.

This chain joins TRBV7-8 and TRBJ2-1, with 15 positions matching TRBD2. From germline, CDR1 is SGHVS and CDR2 FQNEAQ. The V gene end was trimmed by 5 bases and the J gene end by 7 bases; junction bases not matched to a gene: 6. The length of the CDR3 is 16 residues. The CDR3 DNA is TGTGCCAGCAGCCCTCGGACTAGCGGGGGGGTAAATGAGCAGTTCTTC. It encodes CASSPRTSGGVNEQFF.

The J gene is TRBJ2-1, the V gene TRBV11-2; possibly TRBD1 for D (6 bases). V gave up 4 bases and J gave up 3 bases, with 16 bases separating them. The V gene's germline CDR1 is SGHAT and CDR2 FQNNGV. This CDR3 has 16 amino acids. The CDR3 coding sequence is TGTGCCAGCAGCTCAGGACAGCGAGATTACTACAATGAGCAGTTCTTC. Residues: CASSSGQRDYYNEQFF.

This chain joins TRBV28 and TRBJ2-3, with D possibly matching TRBD1 (6 bases). Germline V gene data show CDR1 as MDHEN and CDR2 as SYDVKM. Trimming took off 7 bases at V and 6 bases at J, with 11 bases between the two ends. The CDR3 is 12 residues long. The CDR3 DNA follows: TGTGCCAGCACCCCCGACAGGGATACGCAGTATTTT. Translated: CASTPDRDTQYF.

V is TRBV6-6 and J is TRBJ2-3; no reliable D call. Trimming stripped 5 bases from V and 2 bases from J, with 8 bases between. From germline, CDR1 is MNHNY and CDR2 SVGAGI (reference sequence). The CDR3 extends over 13 amino acids. The CDR3 sequence: CASSQTSTDTQYF. The DNA for the CDR3 is TGTGCCAGCAGTCAGACATCCACAGATACGCAGTATTTT.

The chain links TRBV6-1 to TRBJ1-2; D call uncertain. Trimming cost V 2 bases and J 4 bases, with 14 bases left between them. In germline, CDR1 is MNHNS, CDR2 SASEGT. The CDR3 length is 15 residues. CDR3 region: CASSETADVSYGYTF. The CDR3 DNA reads as TGTGCCAGCAGTGAAACGGCGGATGTCTCCTATGGCTACACCTTC.

The CDR3: CASSLYPGQPQHF. The CDR3 region has the DNA TGCGCCAGCAGCTTGTATCCGGGGCAGCCCCAGCATTTT. V is TRBV5-1 and J is TRBJ1-5; D gene uncertain. Trimming pared 1 base from V and 7 bases from J, leaving 9 bases between. This CDR3 contains 13 residues. CDR1 is SGHRS, CDR2 YFSETQ, per germline.

The chain carries TRBV3-1 (or the pseudogene TRBV3-2) and TRBJ1-3; maybe TRBD1 (6 bases). From germline, CDR1 is LGHDT and CDR2 YNNKEL (reference sequence). Trimming pared 5 bases from V and 0 bases from J, leaving 8 bases between. CDR3 length: 14 amino acids. CDR3 DNA: TGTGCCAGCAGCGCACAGGGCTCTGGAAACACCATATATTTT. Its protein product is CASSAQGSGNTIYF.

The rearrangement uses TRBV5-6 and TRBJ2-5; D possibly corresponds to TRBD1 (5 bases). Germline CDR1 and CDR2: SGHDT and YYEEEE. There are 15 residues in the CDR3. V shed 1 base and J shed 0 bases, with 10 bases lying between them. DNA for the CDR3: TGTGCCAGCAGCTTGTTACAGGAACACCAAGAGACCCAGTACTTC. Amino acid sequence: CASSLLQEHQETQYF. Full variable domain (rest looked up from reference TRBV5-6 and TRBJ2-5): DAGVTQSPTHLIKTRGQQVTLRCSPKSGHDTVSWYQQALGQGPQFIFQYYEEEERQRGNFPDRFSGHQFPNYSSELNVNALLLGDSALYLCASSLLQEHQETQYFGPGTRLLVL.

This sequence joins TRBV25-1 and TRBJ2-5; 10 bases map to TRBD1. The CDR3 is 16 amino acids. Germline values: CDR1 MGHDK, CDR2 SYGVNS. The V gene end was trimmed by 3 bases and the J gene end by 4 bases; junction bases not matched to a gene: 8. DNA of the CDR3: TGTGCCAGCAGTGACCTGGGACAGGGGAACTTAGAGACCCAGTACTTC. Translated: CASSDLGQGNLETQYF.

This clone was seen a handful of times. This chain uses TRBV6-1 with TRBJ2-3; TRBD2 aligns across 11 bases. The CDR3 consists of 16 residues. V lost 2 bases, J lost 3 bases, and 4 bases stayed unmatched. Germline V lookup: CDR1 MNHNS, CDR2 SASEGT. The CDR3 is CASSETSGGVTDTQYF. CDR3 in DNA: TGTGCCAGCAGTGAAACTAGCGGGGGTGTGACAGATACGCAGTATTTT.

Comments on this clone: Other DNA variants within this sample encode the same CDR3. The chain carries TRBV7-2 and TRBJ2-1; 10 bases align to TRBD2. The V gene's germline CDR1 is SGHTA and CDR2 FQGNSA. The CDR3 covers 15 residues. Trimming cost V 3 bases and J 7 bases; bases outside gene matches: 6. The CDR3 here is CASSFSGGARNEQFF. The CDR3 bases are TGTGCCAGCAGCTTCAGCGGGGGGGCTCGGAATGAGCAGTTCTTC.

A single count supports this clone. The V gene is TRBV7-2, the J gene TRBJ2-5; 7 nucleotides match TRBD1. The CDR3 spans 19 residues. CDR1 and CDR2 (germline): SGHTA, FQGNSA. J gave up 2 bases and V 0 bases, and 15 bases lay outside the gene matches. CDR3 DNA: TGTGCCAGCAGCTTAGCAAAAATTTACAGGGGAGCTTCACAAGAGACCCAGTACTTC. Translation gives CASSLAKIYRGASQETQYF.

The rearrangement joins TRBV5-4 to TRBJ1-3; D may be TRBD1 (6 bases). This CDR3 has 17 residues. Germline CDR1 is SGHNT and CDR2 is YYREEE (reference sequence). V lost 3 bases and J lost 0, with 16 bases in between. CDR3 residues: CASSSGQQGYSGNTIYF. As DNA, the CDR3 is TGTGCCAGCAGCTCGGGCCAACAGGGTTACTCTGGAAACACCATATATTTT.